This TCR beta chain appears in the sequencing data of a study of CD8+ T cells in alopecia areata. Across the whole study: Tofacitinib lasted 6 to 18 months, then 6 months off drug.

Alopecia areata patients had lesional scalp punch biopsies and peripheral blood taken from them. Once RNA had been extracted, it was reverse transcribed into cDNA to act as the sequencing template. TCRdb keeps only in-frame clones here, not all; method: immunoSEQ multiplex PCR. Here the sample spans roughly 170,000 clones, 50% to 70% being singletons. About this clone itself: As yet, its antigen is unknown.

The CDR3 totals 14 residues. CDR1 and CDR2 from the germline V gene are SGHRS and YFSETQ. Trimming pared 4 bases from V and 2 bases from J, leaving 11 bases between. The study, taken as a whole, reports: Normal-skin resident alphabeta T cells also appear among scalp sample sequences. Greater clonality was observed in lesional scalp samples, especially alopecia totalis/universalis, versus normal scalp.

The receptor was derived from a human donor with alopecia areata. The rearrangement links TRBV5-1 to TRBJ2-3; D gene ambiguous. The sequences come from CD4+ T cells sorted from blood, collected at week 0. CDR3 sequence (DNA): TGCGCCAGCAGCACCGGAACAGACACAGATACGCAGTATTTT. Amino acid sequence: CASSTGTDTDTQYF.